This TCR beta chain came from a study of blood T cell repertoires in COVID-19. Looking at the study overall: Acute and convalescent COVID-19 samples came from the United States, Italy and Spain.

Authors' processing steps: Amplification of reference gene primers was used by the study to estimate nucleated cell counts. Sequencing used immunoSEQ multiplex PCR; TCRdb keeps in-frame clones, though not all of them. The DNA gave D and trimming, while V, J and clone size come from that table. Counted here are 120,000 or so clones, 80% to 90% occurring once; the ten biggest clones make up 7.5% to 9%. Germline V gene lookup returns CDR1 SGHTA and CDR2 FQGNSA. The CDR3 sequence is 16 residues long. This clone was observed many times. An end of the junction differs from the germline gene, which may be a read error.

This chain uses TRBV7-2 with TRBJ1-3, with D possibly TRBD1 on 6 matching bases. The sequencing input was peripheral blood. The clonotype was recovered from a man aged 70-80 years who had recovered from COVID-19. The CDR3 nucleotides read TGTGCCAGCAGCCTAGCAGGGGCCAACTCTGGAAACACCATATATTTT. Translating gives CASSLAGANSGNTIYF. The variable domain in full, with the rest retrieved from reference TRBV7-2 and TRBJ1-3, is GAGVSQSPSNKVTEKGKDVELRCDPISGHTALYWYRQSLGQGLEFLIYFQGNSAPDKSGLPSDRFSAERTGGSVSTLTIQRTQQEDSAVYLCASSLAGANSGNTIYFGEGSWLTVV.